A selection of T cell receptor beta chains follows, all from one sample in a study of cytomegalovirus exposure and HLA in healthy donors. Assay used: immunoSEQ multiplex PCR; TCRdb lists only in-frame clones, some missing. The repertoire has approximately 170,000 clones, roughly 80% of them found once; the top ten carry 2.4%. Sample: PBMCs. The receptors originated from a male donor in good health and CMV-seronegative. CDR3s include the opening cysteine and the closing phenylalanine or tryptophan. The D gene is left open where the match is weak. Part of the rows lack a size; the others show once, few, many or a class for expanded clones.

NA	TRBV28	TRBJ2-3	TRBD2	CASSWGFLLAGGLIRTDTQYF
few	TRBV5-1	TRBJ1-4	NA	CASSLSGRTDEKLFF
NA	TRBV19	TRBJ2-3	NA	CASNRELNTDTQYF
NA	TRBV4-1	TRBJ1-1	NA	CASSQVGLEMNTEAFF
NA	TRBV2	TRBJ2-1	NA	CASSGGAAYNEQFF
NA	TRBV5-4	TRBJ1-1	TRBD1	CASSWTGTGSGAFF
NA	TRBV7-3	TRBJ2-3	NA	CASSLGEDAYTQYF
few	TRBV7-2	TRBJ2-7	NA	CASSAVRGYEQYF
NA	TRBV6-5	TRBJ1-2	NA	CASSFSMNLGGRATF
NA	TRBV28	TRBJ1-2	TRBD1	CASSTQGGIGYGYTF
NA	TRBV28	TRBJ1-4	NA	CASSRGAGEKLFF
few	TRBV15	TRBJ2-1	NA	CATSRDGLLQFF
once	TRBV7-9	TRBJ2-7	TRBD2	CASSLDRLAGLHEQYF
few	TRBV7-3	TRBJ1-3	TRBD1	CASSQDRGPGNTIYF
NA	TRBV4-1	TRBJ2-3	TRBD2	CASSQERAGGPADTQYF
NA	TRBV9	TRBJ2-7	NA	CASSVGRRGGIYEQYF